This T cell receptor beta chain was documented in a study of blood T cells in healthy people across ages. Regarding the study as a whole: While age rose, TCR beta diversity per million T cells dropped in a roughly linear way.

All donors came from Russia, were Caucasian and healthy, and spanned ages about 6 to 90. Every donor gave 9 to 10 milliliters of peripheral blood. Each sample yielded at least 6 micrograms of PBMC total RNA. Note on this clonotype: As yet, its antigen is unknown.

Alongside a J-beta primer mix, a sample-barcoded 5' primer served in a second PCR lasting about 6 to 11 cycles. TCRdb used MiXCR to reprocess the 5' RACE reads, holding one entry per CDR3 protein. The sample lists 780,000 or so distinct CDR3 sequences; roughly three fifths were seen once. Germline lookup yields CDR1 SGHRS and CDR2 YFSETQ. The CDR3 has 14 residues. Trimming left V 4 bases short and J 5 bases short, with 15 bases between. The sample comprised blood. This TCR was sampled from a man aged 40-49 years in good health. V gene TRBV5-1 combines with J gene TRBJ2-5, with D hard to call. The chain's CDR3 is CASSEHTLQETQYF. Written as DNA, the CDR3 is TGCGCCAGCAGCGAACACACTCTACAGGAGACCCAGTACTTC.